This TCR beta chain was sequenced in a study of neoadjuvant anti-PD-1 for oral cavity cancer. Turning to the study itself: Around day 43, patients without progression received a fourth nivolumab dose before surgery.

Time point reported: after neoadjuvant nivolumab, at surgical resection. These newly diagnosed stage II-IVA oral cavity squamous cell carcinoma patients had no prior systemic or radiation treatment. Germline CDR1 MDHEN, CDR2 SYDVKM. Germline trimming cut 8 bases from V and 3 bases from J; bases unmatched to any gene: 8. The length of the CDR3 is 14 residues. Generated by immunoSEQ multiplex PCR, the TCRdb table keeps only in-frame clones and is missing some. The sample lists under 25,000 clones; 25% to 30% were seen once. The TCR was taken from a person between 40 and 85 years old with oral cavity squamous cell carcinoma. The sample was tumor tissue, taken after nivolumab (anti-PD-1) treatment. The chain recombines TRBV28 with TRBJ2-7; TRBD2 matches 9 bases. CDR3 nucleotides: TGTGCCAGCCGAGATAGCGGGAGCAGCTACGAGCAGTACTTC. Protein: CASRDSGSSYEQYF.